The rows below give T cell receptor beta chains drawn from one sample of a study of blood T cell repertoires in COVID-19. The data were produced by immunoSEQ multiplex PCR, yet TCRdb's version contains in-frame clones alone and is incomplete. There are roughly 180,000 clones in the sample; 84% occur only once, and roughly 7.5% lies in the top ten. The sample taken for sequencing was peripheral blood. The receptors derive from a man aged 35 to 55 who had recovered from COVID-19. Each CDR3 is given with its conserved first and last residue. A D gene is named only where the DNA matches it firmly. The listing skips clone size in some rows; elsewhere it reads once, few, many or a size class.

D,size,J,V,CDR3,DNA
-,-,TRBJ2-1,TRBV14,CASSQGTTSGYEQFF,TGTGCCAGCAGCCAAGGTACGACTTCGGGATATGAGCAGTTCTTC
TRBD1,-,TRBJ2-5,TRBV6-5,CASSNRGETQYF,TGTGCCAGCAGCAACAGGGGAGAGACCCAGTACTTC
-,-,TRBJ1-2,TRBV28,CASSQDTAYGYTF,TGTGCCAGCAGTCAAGACACGGCCTATGGCTACACCTTC
-,-,TRBJ1-6,TRBV19,CATQAGENSPLHF,TGTGCCACCCAGGCGGGGGAGAATTCACCCCTCCACTTT
-,few,TRBJ1-6,TRBV7-2,CASSFDRGSPLHF,TGTGCCAGCAGCTTCGACCGGGGATCACCCCTCCACTTT
-,-,TRBJ1-1,TRBV15,CATSWGVDTEAFF,TGTGCCACCAGCTGGGGCGTCGACACTGAAGCTTTCTTT
-,-,TRBJ1-2,TRBV15,CATSRDRGGYGYTF,TGTGCCACCAGCAGAGATAGGGGGGGCTATGGCTACACCTTC
TRBD1,once,TRBJ1-5,TRBV5-4,CASSSGHRGNQPQHF,TGTGCCAGCAGCTCGGGCCACAGGGGAAATCAGCCCCAGCATTTT
-,few,TRBJ2-7,TRBV11-2,CASMGLRDEQYF,TGTGCCAGCATGGGCCTCCGCGACGAGCAGTACTTC
-,-,TRBJ2-2,TRBV30,CAWSAESLRIGGELFF,TGTGCCTGGAGTGCTGAATCTCTTCGAATCGGGGGGGAGCTGTTTTTT
TRBD1,-,TRBJ1-2,TRBV10-3,CAISEDRGRDGYTF,TGTGCCATCAGTGAGGACAGGGGGAGGGATGGCTACACCTTC
TRBD1,-,TRBJ1-6,TRBV30,CAWTLGQGGSPLHF,TGTGCCTGGACCCTGGGACAGGGAGGATCACCCCTCCACTTT
-,-,TRBJ1-2,TRBV9,CASSVANSYNYGYTF,TGTGCCAGCAGCGTAGCTAACAGCTATAACTATGGCTACACCTTC
TRBD1,-,TRBJ1-5,TRBV5-8,CASSSGTGNQPQHF,TGTGCCAGCAGCTCCGGGACAGGGAATCAGCCCCAGCATTTT
-,-,TRBJ2-7,TRBV6-5,CASSYGDTLHYEQYF,TGTGCCAGCAGTTATGGGGACACCCTACACTACGAGCAGTACTTC
-,-,TRBJ1-2,TRBV30,CAWSTGSSMWGYTF,TGTGCCTGGAGTACGGGATCGTCTATGTGGGGCTACACCTTC
TRBD2,-,TRBJ2-7,TRBV7-8,CASSSGLAGGVYEQYF,TGTGCCAGCAGCTCGGGACTAGCGGGGGGGGTCTACGAGCAGTACTTC
-,few,TRBJ2-6,TRBV12-5,CASGLGEDSGANVLTF,TGTGCTAGTGGTTTGGGGGAGGACTCTGGGGCCAACGTCCTGACTTTC
-,-,TRBJ1-3,TRBV6-5,CASSSTVGSTIYF,TGTGCCAGCAGTTCCACGGTTGGTTCCACCATATATTTT
TRBD1,-,TRBJ2-7,TRBV19,CASSIGDRGPYEQYF,TGTGCCAGTAGTATTGGGGACAGGGGGCCCTACGAGCAGTACTTC
-,-,TRBJ1-4,TRBV30,CAWTGEIVEKLFF,TGTGCCTGGACCGGAGAGATAGTTGAAAAACTGTTTTTT
-,-,TRBJ1-1,TRBV6-4,CASSEFGGTEAFF,TGTGCCAGCAGTGAGTTCGGCGGCACTGAAGCTTTCTTT
TRBD2,once,TRBJ2-2,TRBV7-2,CASTSGGAGTNTGELFF,TGTGCCAGCACCTCCGGGGGGGCAGGGACGAACACCGGGGAGCTGTTTTTT
-,-,TRBJ2-1,TRBV9,CASSPKVGVDGHNEQFF,TGTGCCAGCAGCCCCAAGGTCGGGGTGGACGGCCACAATGAGCAGTTCTTC
-,-,TRBJ2-7,TRBV10-3,CAISGGNEQYF,TGTGCCATCAGTGGCGGCAACGAGCAGTACTTC
-,-,TRBJ1-2,TRBV6-5,CASSQPGSYGYTF,TGTGCCAGCAGCCAGCCAGGGTCCTATGGCTACACCTTC
TRBD2,-,TRBJ2-7,TRBV6-2/TRBV6-3,CASSSTRDYPYEQYF,TGTGCCAGCAGTTCCACCCGGGACTACCCCTACGAGCAGTACTTC
TRBD1,-,TRBJ2-5,TRBV7-2,CASSLARDRVAQYF,TGTGCCAGCAGCTTAGCGCGGGACAGGGTGGCCCAGTACTTC
TRBD2,-,TRBJ2-2,TRBV15,CATSSGLVTGELFF,TGTGCCACCAGCTCGGGACTAGTCACCGGGGAGCTGTTTTTT
-,-,TRBJ2-7,TRBV7-9,CASSLARSYEQYF,TGTGCCAGCAGCTTAGCGCGTTCCTACGAGCAGTACTTC
TRBD1,-,TRBJ1-5,TRBV19,CASSIGRGQFNQPQHF,TGTGCCAGTAGTATAGGGAGGGGGCAGTTCAATCAGCCCCAGCATTTT
TRBD1,-,TRBJ1-6,TRBV2,CASSGTGEASPLHF,TGTGCCAGCAGTGGGACAGGGGAAGCTTCACCCCTCCACTTT
-,-,TRBJ2-3,TRBV20-1,CSAPAYYTQYF,TGCAGTGCACCCGCGTACTATACGCAGTATTTT
TRBD1,-,TRBJ2-7,TRBV7-6,CASSPGTGSSYEQYF,TGTGCCAGCAGCCCCGGGACAGGGTCCTCCTACGAGCAGTACTTC
-,few,TRBJ1-5,TRBV21-1,CASSPVGPQHF,TGTGCCAGCAGCCCGGTTGGGCCCCAGCATTTT
TRBD1,-,TRBJ2-7,TRBV7-9,CASSSTGQDSYEQYF,TGTGCCAGCAGCTCGACGGGACAGGACTCCTACGAGCAGTACTTC
-,-,TRBJ2-5,TRBV3-1/TRBV3-2,CASSQRGSETQYF,TGTGCCAGCAGCCAAAGGGGCTCGGAGACCCAGTACTTC
TRBD2,once,TRBJ2-7,TRBV7-9,CASKGGTHYEQYF,TGTGCCAGTAAGGGAGGGACCCACTACGAGCAGTACTTC
-,many,TRBJ1-4,TRBV6-6,CASSSPRGVNEKLFF,TGTGCCAGCAGTTCGCCCCGGGGGGTTAATGAAAAACTGTTTTTT
-,-,TRBJ1-5,TRBV11-2,CASSFTRDQPQHF,TGTGCCAGCAGCTTCACACGGGATCAGCCCCAGCATTTT
-,-,TRBJ2-2,TRBV19,CASSLPGNTGELFF,TGTGCCAGTAGTCTGCCGGGAAACACCGGGGAGCTGTTTTTT
-,-,TRBJ1-2,TRBV12-5,CASSRQTGLGYTF,TGTGCTAGTAGCCGACAAACAGGGCTTGGCTACACCTTC
TRBD1,-,TRBJ2-1,TRBV2,CASTKDRSFYNEQFF,TGTGCCAGCACTAAGGACAGGTCTTTCTACAATGAGCAGTTCTTC
TRBD2,-,TRBJ2-1,TRBV6-6,CASSRTSGSRNEQFF,TGTGCCAGCAGCAGGACTAGCGGGAGTCGAAATGAGCAGTTCTTC
-,few,TRBJ1-2,TRBV6-2/TRBV6-3,CASSYSGERGYTF,TGTGCCAGCAGTTACTCCGGGGAAAGGGGCTACACCTTC
-,-,TRBJ1-2,TRBV25-1,CASSDPFWGLGGYTF,TGTGCCAGCAGTGACCCCTTTTGGGGGCTGGGAGGCTACACCTTC
TRBD1,-,TRBJ2-2,TRBV5-1,CASSGDRGRGELFF,TGCGCCAGCAGCGGGGACAGGGGCCGCGGGGAGCTGTTTTTT
-,-,TRBJ2-3,TRBV6-5,CASSSETGRTDTQYF,TGTGCCAGCAGTTCCGAGACAGGTCGCACAGATACGCAGTATTTT
-,once,TRBJ1-5,TRBV6-6,CASSPGYGGQPQHF,TGTGCCAGCAGCCCAGGGTACGGGGGTCAGCCCCAGCATTTT
-,-,TRBJ2-3,TRBV10-3,CAISRQSSTDTQYF,TGTGCCATCAGCCGACAGAGTAGCACAGATACGCAGTATTTT
TRBD2,once,TRBJ2-7,TRBV29-1,CSVEGWAGGSSYEQYF,TGCAGCGTTGAAGGTTGGGCGGGGGGAAGCTCCTACGAGCAGTACTTC
TRBD1,-,TRBJ1-1,TRBV19,CASSDTGTGLDTEAFF,TGTGCCAGTTCTGATACCGGGACAGGCCTGGACACTGAAGCTTTCTTT
-,-,TRBJ2-7,TRBV4-3,CASSQDLQAYEQYF,TGCGCCAGCAGCCAAGATCTGCAGGCCTACGAGCAGTACTTC
TRBD1,-,TRBJ1-4,TRBV27,CASSPGDSWEKLFF,TGTGCCAGCAGTCCTGGGGACAGCTGGGAAAAACTGTTTTTT